This is a list of T cell receptor beta chains from one sample in a study of cytomegalovirus exposure and HLA in healthy donors. The table came from immunoSEQ multiplex PCR; TCRdb's copy has only in-frame clones and leaves some out. The table includes some 180,000 clones, 81% detected once. The sample consisted of PBMCs. These TCRs come from a man in his forties in good health and CMV-seropositive. Each CDR3 is given with its conserved first and last residue. The D gene is left open where the match is weak. Size values are once, few and many counts, or a class for expanded clones, and some rows have none.

D	V	J	size	DNA	CDR3
TRBD1	TRBV6-6	TRBJ2-4	-	TGTGCCAGCAGCTCCACAGGGGTCCTAGCCAAAAACATTCAGTACTTC	CASSSTGVLAKNIQYF
TRBD1	TRBV28	TRBJ1-1	-	TGTGCCAGCTGGACGGGACAGGGGCAAACTGAAGCTTTCTTT	CASWTGQGQTEAFF
TRBD2	TRBV7-2	TRBJ2-2	few	TGTGCCAGCAGCTTAGCGCTAGCGGGAGCCAACACCGGGGAGCTGTTTTTT	CASSLALAGANTGELFF
-	TRBV2	TRBJ1-3	few	TGTGCCAGCCTGGAGAGGGTTGGAAACACCATATATTTT	CASLERVGNTIYF
-	TRBV21-1	TRBJ2-3	-	TGTGCCAGCAGCAAACTTTCTAGGGGTCCTGGCACAGATACGCAGTATTTT	CASSKLSRGPGTDTQYF
TRBD2	TRBV6-1	TRBJ2-3	-	TGTGCCTGCCAGCGGGAGCTCAACACAGATACGCAGTATTTT	CACQRELNTDTQYF
-	TRBV12-5	TRBJ2-1	-	TGTGCTAGTGCTTTAGGGGGGAGGGGAGTGCAGTTCTTC	CASALGGRGVQFF
TRBD1	TRBV19	TRBJ1-5	-	TGTGCCAGTAGTCTCCGGGACAGTTATAGCAATCAGCCCCAGCATTTT	CASSLRDSYSNQPQHF
-	TRBV29-1	TRBJ2-5	-	TGCAGCGTTAAGGGGGGGCACGAGACCCAGTACTTC	CSVKGGHETQYF
TRBD2	TRBV6-1	TRBJ2-1	few	TGTGCCAGCAGTGAACTAGCGGTTTACAATGAGCAGTTCTTC	CASSELAVYNEQFF
TRBD2	TRBV7-7	TRBJ2-1	-	TGTGCCAGCAGCTTAAGACTAGCGGGAGTCGGCGAGCAGTTCTTC	CASSLRLAGVGEQFF
-	TRBV5-1	TRBJ2-1	-	TGCGCCAGCAGCTTGACAGTGACGTCCCCGCCCCAATACAATGAGCAGTTCTTC	CASSLTVTSPPQYNEQFF
-	TRBV7-2	TRBJ1-5	-	TGTGCCAGCAGCTTATTTAGGGGGTGGCAGCCCCAGCATTTT	CASSLFRGWQPQHF
TRBD1	TRBV14	TRBJ1-6	-	TGTGCCAGCAGCCAAGTTTGGGACAGCTCCTATAATTCACCCCTCCACTTT	CASSQVWDSSYNSPLHF
TRBD2	TRBV7-2	TRBJ2-3	-	TGTGCCAGCAGCCGGACTAGCGGGAGTTCGTCAGATACGCAGTATTTT	CASSRTSGSSSDTQYF
-	TRBV5-4	TRBJ2-1	-	TGTGCCAGCAGCTCGGCAGGGGATAATGAGCAGTTCTTC	CASSSAGDNEQFF
TRBD1	TRBV13	TRBJ2-7	-	TGTGCCAGCAGCTCGGGACAGTCGTACGAGCAGTACTTC	CASSSGQSYEQYF
TRBD1	TRBV7-3	TRBJ2-3	-	TGTGCCAGCAGCCCACAGGGGATTAGCACAGATACGCAGTATTTT	CASSPQGISTDTQYF